Shown below are 23 T cell receptor beta chains from a single sample sequenced in a study of OX40 agonist ivuxolimab in advanced cancers. The library was prepared using the immunoSEQ multiplex PCR assay. What TCRdb holds here is the immuneACCESS table cut down to in-frame rearrangements. Part of the clones is not present; checked against another copy, under half of the missing clones reflect an unresolved V gene, and the others are unexplained. This sample lists about 70,000 clones; about 86% were detected once. The ten top clones hold around 2.8% of the sample. Specimen: CD4+ or CD8+ T cells sorted from blood, collected in a trial of the OX40 agonist ivuxolimab. The origin of the receptors is an adult with an advanced solid tumor such as melanoma, head and neck, liver or kidney cancer.

This chain links TRBV6-6 with TRBJ1-6; D uncertain. The CDR3 has 11 amino acids. The germline V gene encodes CDR1 MNHNY and CDR2 SVGAGI (reference sequence). V was cut by 6 bases and J by 10 bases, with 7 bases left in between. In DNA form, the CDR3 reads TGTGCCAGCAGAGACGCCTCACCCCTCCACTTT. Its protein product is CASRDASPLHF.

The rearrangement links TRBV7-3 to TRBJ2-3; TRBD1 aligns across 8 bases. Germline CDR1 is SGHTA and CDR2 is FQGTGA. V shed 5 bases, J shed 4 bases, and the junction held 8 bases outside the gene matches. The CDR3 runs 15 residues. The CDR3 DNA follows: TGTGCCAGCAGCCGACAGGGGAGGAGGGCAGATACGCAGTATTTT. Its translation: CASSRQGRRADTQYF.

The chain combines TRBV19 with TRBJ1-2; the D is unclear. Germline CDR1 reads LNHDA; CDR2 reads SQIVND (reference sequence). V was clipped by 3 bases and J by 4 bases, with 9 bases between them. The CDR3 runs to 13 residues. DNA for the CDR3: TGTGCCAGTAGTATGTTGGAGTTCTATGGCTACACCTTC. As protein: CASSMLEFYGYTF.

The gene calls are TRBV18 and TRBJ1-1; D uncertain. Germline CDR1 is KGHSH and CDR2 is LQKENI. The CDR3 is 14 amino acids. V lost 2 bases to trimming and J lost 1 base, with 8 bases between them. The CDR3 DNA reads as TGTGCCAGCTCACCAATCCCCAGGAACACTGAAGCTTTCTTT. Translating it yields CASSPIPRNTEAFF.

This clone was recorded only once. The gene calls are TRBV5-3 and TRBJ2-5; 7 bases map to TRBD2. The DNA end favors TRBJ2-7, so the J call may be wrong. TRBV5-3 is placed among ORFs of uncertain function. This CDR3 has 14 amino acids. CDR3 sequence (DNA): TGTGCCAGAAGCTCTCGCGAGCGGGACCACGAGCAGTACTTC. Translated, it gives CARSSRERDHEQYF.

The chain joins TRBV19 to TRBJ2-7; D possibly corresponds to TRBD1 (6 bases). The CDR3 is 13 amino acids. Germline CDR1 reads LNHDA; CDR2 reads SQIVND (reference sequence). The V and J ends lost 2 bases and 3 bases respectively, with 8 bases between them. As DNA, the CDR3 is TGTGCCAGTAGTATAAGGACAGACTACGAGCAGTACTTC. As protein: CASSIRTDYEQYF.

The gene calls are TRBV27 and TRBJ2-7, with 11 bases fitting TRBD2. The CDR3 sequence is 15 residues long. Trimming cost V 5 bases and J 5 bases; bases outside gene matches: 8. Germline CDR1 is MNHEY and CDR2 is SMNVEV (reference sequence). For the CDR3, the DNA is TGTGCCAGCAGTCAATTAGCGGGGGGGTTCAACGAGCAGTACTTC. Its translation is CASSQLAGGFNEQYF.

V and J are TRBV2 and TRBJ2-2; D may correspond to TRBD1 or TRBD2 (5 bases each). The CDR3 extends over 13 amino acids. Per the germline V gene, CDR1 is SNHLY and CDR2 is FYNNEI. The CDR3 nucleotides read TGTGCTGTGGGGACCACGAACACCGGGGAGCTGTTTTTT. Translation gives CAVGTTNTGELFF.

V gene TRBV7-2 combines with J gene TRBJ2-3, with D maybe TRBD2 (6 bases). The germline gives CDR1 SGHTA, CDR2 FQGNSA. The CDR3 contains 16 residues. V was cut by 6 bases and J by 3 bases, with 19 bases left in between. Written as DNA, the CDR3 is TGTGCCAGCAGACATCCCGGGGGTGGAACGACAGATACGCAGTATTTT. The encoded protein is CASRHPGGGTTDTQYF.

The genes are TRBV10-3 and TRBJ1-2, with TRBD1 as a possible D gene (6 bases). The CDR3 is made up of 16 amino acids. Germline CDR1 is ENHRY and CDR2 is SYGVKD. V was cut by 5 bases and J by 5 bases, with 21 bases left in between. CDR3 nucleotides: TGTGCCATCAGTAGGACGGGGGCAGGAGGTGAATATGGCTACACCTTC. This translates into CAISRTGAGGEYGYTF.

This chain links TRBV6-1 with TRBJ2-7; D could derive from TRBD1 or TRBD2 (5 bases each). The CDR3 length is 15 residues. V was trimmed by 0 bases and J by 2 bases, leaving 11 bases between them. The germline V gene encodes CDR1 MNHNS and CDR2 SASEGT. The CDR3 loop is CASSEAPGRPYEQYF. The CDR3 nucleotides read TGTGCCAGCAGTGAAGCGCCGGGACGGCCCTACGAGCAGTACTTC.

This clone was detected only once. V usage is TRBV19 and J usage is TRBJ1-4, with unresolved D. Per the germline V gene, CDR1 is LNHDA and CDR2 is SQIVND (reference sequence). Trimming cost V 7 bases and J 7 bases, with 16 bases left between them. CDR3 length equals 14 residues. The CDR3 spells CASTVARKGEKLFF. As DNA, the CDR3 is TGTGCCAGTACGGTCGCTCGTAAGGGTGAAAAACTGTTTTTT. Together with reference TRBV19 and TRBJ1-4, the CDR3 gives the full variable domain: DGGITQSPKYLFRKEGQNVTLSCEQNLNHDAMYWYRQDPGQGLRLIYYSQIVNDFQKGDIAEGYSVSREKKESFPLTVTSAQKNPTAFYLCASTVARKGEKLFFGSGTQLSVL.

The CDR3 DNA follows: TGTGCCAGCAGCTTGGCCCCATCTGGGGCCAACGTCCTGACTTTC. This gives the protein CASSLAPSGANVLTF. The chain links TRBV5-6 to TRBJ2-6; D is uncertain. This CDR3 contains 15 residues. CDR1 SGHDT and CDR2 YYEEEE come from the germline V gene. V shed 0 bases and J shed 1 base, with 5 bases lying between them. The full variable domain, completed using reference TRBV5-6 and TRBJ2-6, is DAGVTQSPTHLIKTRGQQVTLRCSPKSGHDTVSWYQQALGQGPQFIFQYYEEEERQRGNFPDRFSGHQFPNYSSELNVNALLLGDSALYLCASSLAPSGANVLTFGAGSRLTVL.

The chain links TRBV18 to TRBJ2-7; D call uncertain. V lost 3 bases and J 4 bases, leaving 13 bases between the germline ends. This CDR3 is 14 amino acids long. The germline CDR1 and CDR2 sequences are KGHSH and LQKENI. The DNA for the CDR3 is TGTGCCAGCTCACCGGGCACCTCTGGGTACGAGCAGTACTTC. Protein sequence: CASSPGTSGYEQYF. Using reference TRBV18 and TRBJ2-7 for the parts outside the CDR3, the full variable domain is NAGVMQNPRHLVRRRGQEARLRCSPMKGHSHVYWYRQLPEEGLKFMVYLQKENIIDESGMPKERFSAEFPKEGPSILRIQQVVRGDSAAYFCASSPGTSGYEQYFGPGTRLTVT.

The chain joins TRBV27 to TRBJ1-6; D unresolved. V lost 5 bases, J lost 2 bases, and 1 base lay in between. This CDR3 has 12 amino acids. CDR1 is MNHEY and CDR2 is SMNVEV in the germline V gene (reference sequence). As DNA, the CDR3 is TGTGCCAGCAGTCCCTATAATTCACCCCTCCACTTT. Translation: CASSPYNSPLHF.

V is TRBV11-2 and J is TRBJ2-3, with TRBD2 matching 10 bases. The V gene's germline CDR1 is SGHAT and CDR2 FQNNGV. V shed 0 bases and J 7 bases; nucleotides not matched to a gene: 4. The length of the CDR3 is 15 residues. The CDR3 reads CASSLDLAGANTQYF. The CDR3 nucleotides are TGTGCCAGCAGCTTAGATCTAGCGGGGGCTAATACGCAGTATTTT. Supplemented by reference TRBV11-2 and TRBJ2-3, the full variable domain reads EAGVAQSPRYKIIEKRQSVAFWCNPISGHATLYWYQQILGQGPKLLIQFQNNGVVDDSQLPKDRFSAERLKGVDSTLKIQPAKLEDSAVYLCASSLDLAGANTQYFGPGTRLTVL.

The chain combines TRBV11-3 with TRBJ2-4, with unresolved D. CDR3 size: 14 residues. The germline CDR1 and CDR2 sequences are SGHNT and YENEEA. The germline V and J ends were trimmed by 4 bases and 6 bases, with 13 bases remaining between them. The CDR3 region has the DNA TGTGCCAGCAGCTCCGGGCTACCCCCAAACATTCAGTACTTC. Protein product: CASSSGLPPNIQYF.

The chain uses TRBV6-6 and TRBJ1-1; 9 bases match TRBD1. V lost 6 bases to trimming and J lost 1 base; unmatched junction nucleotides: 9. CDR1 is MNHNY and CDR2 is SVGAGI in the germline V gene (reference sequence). The CDR3 runs 16 residues. CDR3 nucleotides: TGTGCCAGCAGCCGAGGGACAGGGCGAGGGAACACTGAAGCTTTCTTT. Amino acids: CASSRGTGRGNTEAFF.

The genes are TRBV23-1 and TRBJ1-2; tentatively, D is TRBD1 (5 bases). TRBV23-1 qualifies as an ORF whose function is uncertain. The germline V and J ends were trimmed by 8 bases and 5 bases, with 24 bases remaining between them. The CDR3 loop spans 16 amino acids. The CDR3 region has the DNA TGCGCCAGCGGCCAACAGGACTATCGGCGTCGTTATGGCTACACCTTC. Its translation is CASGQQDYRRRYGYTF.

The J gene is TRBJ2-3, the V gene TRBV19; TRBD2 might be the D (6 bases). In germline, CDR1 is LNHDA, CDR2 SQIVND (reference sequence). This CDR3 is 15 amino acids long. Trimming removed 7 bases at V and 4 bases at J, with 18 bases between. The CDR3 loop is CASIPRAGGADTQYF. CDR3 bases: TGTGCCAGTATCCCCCGGGCAGGAGGGGCAGATACGCAGTATTTT.

The rearrangement joins TRBV4-1 to TRBJ2-3, with D possibly being TRBD2 (5 bases). The germline V and J ends were trimmed by 2 bases and 6 bases, with 12 bases remaining between them. CDR1 and CDR2 (germline): MGHRA, YSYEKL. This CDR3 comprises 14 residues. CDR3 sequence reads: CASSQPRRGDTQYF. The CDR3 DNA reads TGCGCCAGCAGCCAACCAAGACGGGGTGATACGCAGTATTTT.

The chain joins TRBV6-1 to TRBJ1-1; D not certain. Trimming removed 6 bases at V and 0 bases at J, with 11 bases between. The CDR3 runs to 14 residues. Germline values: CDR1 MNHNS, CDR2 SASEGT. The CDR3 region is CASSLASVNTEAFF. CDR3 sequence (DNA): TGTGCCAGCAGCCTTGCCTCGGTGAACACTGAAGCTTTCTTT.

The chain joins TRBV4-1 to TRBJ2-7, with a weak D call TRBD2 (6 bases). The CDR3 covers 15 residues. CDR1 MGHRA and CDR2 YSYEKL come from the germline V gene. V was shortened by 1 base and J by 6 bases, with 16 bases between the two germline ends. CDR3 sequence: CASSQAPGLRIEQYF. The CDR3, as DNA: TGCGCCAGCAGCCAAGCCCCGGGACTCCGGATCGAGCAGTACTTC.